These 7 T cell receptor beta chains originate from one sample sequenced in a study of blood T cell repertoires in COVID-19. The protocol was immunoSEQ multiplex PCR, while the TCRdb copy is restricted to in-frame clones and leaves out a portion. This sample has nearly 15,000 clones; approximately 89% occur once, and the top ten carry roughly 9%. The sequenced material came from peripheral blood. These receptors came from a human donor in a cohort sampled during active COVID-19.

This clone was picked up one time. Here the CDR3 reads CASSPRPTTGSGGELFF. CDR3 sequence (DNA): TGTGCCAGCAGTCCCCGTCCGACGACAGGGAGTGGCGGGGAGCTGTTTTTT. The V call is TRBV28, the J call TRBJ2-2; 7 nucleotides match TRBD1. V gave up 5 bases and J gave up 7 bases; unmatched junction bases: 16. This CDR3 region has 17 residues. Per germline, CDR1 MDHEN and CDR2 SYDVKM.

The CDR3 is CSASGHQETQYF. In nucleotides, the CDR3 is TGCAGTGCTAGTGGGCACCAAGAGACCCAGTACTTC. V is TRBV20-1 and J is TRBJ2-5; D gene ambiguous. The CDR3 is 12 amino acids. Per germline, CDR1 DFQATT and CDR2 SNEGSKA (reference sequence). The germline V and J ends were trimmed by 3 bases and 0 bases, with 5 bases remaining between them.

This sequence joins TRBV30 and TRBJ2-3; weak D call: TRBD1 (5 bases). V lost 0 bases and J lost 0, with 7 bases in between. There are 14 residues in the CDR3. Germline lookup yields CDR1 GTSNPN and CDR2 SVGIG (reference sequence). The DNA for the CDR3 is TGTGCCTGGAGTGTGGGGCAGAGCACAGATACGCAGTATTTT. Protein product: CAWSVGQSTDTQYF.

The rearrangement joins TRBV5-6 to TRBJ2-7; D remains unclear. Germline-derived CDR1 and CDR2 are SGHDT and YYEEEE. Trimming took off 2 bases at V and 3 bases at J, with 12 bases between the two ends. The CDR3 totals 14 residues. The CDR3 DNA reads TGTGCCAGCAGCTTTTCAGACTCCCACTACGAGCAGTACTTC. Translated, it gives CASSFSDSHYEQYF.

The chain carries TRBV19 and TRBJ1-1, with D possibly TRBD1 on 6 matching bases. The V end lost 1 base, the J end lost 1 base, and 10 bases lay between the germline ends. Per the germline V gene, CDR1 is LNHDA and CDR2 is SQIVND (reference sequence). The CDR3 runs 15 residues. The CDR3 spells CASSIGDRSNTEAFF. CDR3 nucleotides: TGTGCCAGTAGTATAGGAGACAGGTCGAACACTGAAGCTTTCTTT.

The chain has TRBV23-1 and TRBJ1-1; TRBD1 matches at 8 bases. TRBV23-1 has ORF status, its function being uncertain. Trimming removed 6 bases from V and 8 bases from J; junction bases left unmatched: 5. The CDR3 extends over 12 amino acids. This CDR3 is CASSRRGREAFF. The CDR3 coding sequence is TGCGCCAGCAGCCGCAGGGGGCGGGAAGCTTTCTTT.

Here the CDR3 reads CASSVGGQQETQYF. The CDR3 DNA follows: TGTGCCAGCAGCGTAGGGGGACAACAAGAGACCCAGTACTTC. The chain is built from TRBV9 and TRBJ2-5; possibly TRBD1 for D (6 bases). Looked up from germline, CDR1 is SGDLS and CDR2 is YYNGEE. The CDR3 runs to 14 residues. V was shortened by 0 bases and J by 2 bases, with 8 bases between the two germline ends.